The present TCR beta chain was sequenced within a study of response to subunit inactivated influenza vaccine (dated by TCRdb to 2016 to 2019). Notes on the research overall: To follow how T cells responded to a trivalent subunit inactivated influenza vaccine, the researchers relied on deep quantitative profiling of the T cell receptor repertoire.

Receptor amplification or capture employed RT-PCR. Reads for this sample came from an Illumina HiSeq 2500. The public reads were run again by TCRdb, first through fastp at Q25 and then through MiXCR, and only productive beta chains were kept. Entries that share a CDR3 protein sequence are merged under the most common genes and DNA. Recorded for this sample are about 500,000 distinct CDR3 sequences; approximately 15% of them occurred a single time. Less than 4% of the sample is taken by the ten largest. Relative to germline, V is 2 bases shorter and J is 9 bases shorter, with 8 bases between their ends. The CDR3 sequence holds 12 residues, the cysteine and phenylalanine included. Of the read, only the CDR3 DNA is kept; its 36 bases are in frame from base 1. CDR1 and CDR2 were assigned from the germline V gene (reference sequence) as MNHEY and SMNVEV. Here is what the overall study found, with its caveats: According to the authors, only a limited number of new T cells may be recruited by each seasonal influenza vaccination.

Note on this clonotype: Its recognized antigen is unknown. No much larger clonotype is one base removed from it; base qualities were not supplied.

The sequences come from CD4+ T cells sorted from PBMCs, collected roughly 24 months after vaccination. This sequence was found in a man aged 45-69 years who received an inactivated influenza vaccine. Donor details come from another sample of the same person, matched by shared clones. The sequence joins TRBV27 to TRBJ2-1; the D segment could be TRBD2, given 6 matching bases. The encoded CDR3 is CASSLAGREQFF. The bases read TGTGCCAGCAGTTTAGCGGGGCGTGAGCAGTTCTTC.